This T cell receptor (beta chain) was captured in a study of cytomegalovirus exposure and HLA in healthy donors. Of note for this clone: Its antigen is not known.

PCR amplification relied on 60 Vbeta primers (plus 13 Jbeta primers). Authors' processing steps: It was a later analysis that counted some 80 million unique TCR beta chains, of which some 9.9 million were shared. Profiled with immunoSEQ multiplex PCR; TCRdb holds only in-frame clones, not every one. V and J calls plus clone size are reproduced from that table; the DNA served to infer D and trimming. The sample table sets out approximately 37,000 clones. Broader study findings: Most of the TCR beta V segments (in an earlier analysis) were productive either about 87% or about 30% of the time. No immune exposure information besides CMV serostatus was available. Links to common viral pathogens appeared, in a later analysis, for several of the most significant clusters.

The CDR3 sequence is 14 residues long. Per the germline V gene, CDR1 is KGHSH and CDR2 is LQKENI. Trimming stripped 6 bases from V and 6 bases from J, with 17 bases between. The sample was PBMCs. This clonotype was sampled from a male donor in good health and CMV-seronegative. The chain joins TRBV18 to TRBJ1-1; possibly TRBD1 for D (5 bases). The CDR3: CASSRPLGGSEAFF. The CDR3 nucleotides read TGTGCCAGCTCTCGACCCCTCGGGGGTTCTGAAGCTTTCTTT.